Listed here are 26 T cell receptor beta chains from one sample, sequenced in a study of CXCR3-negative and CXCR3-positive naive CD8 T cells. UMI labels and 5' RACE were used to prepare the TRB cDNA libraries. TCRdb reprocessed the 5' RACE reads and reports one entry per CDR3 protein, with no DNA. The sample table includes 130,000 or so distinct CDR3 sequences. The sequencing input was naive CXCR3- CD8+ T cells from blood. Subset here: CD45RO-CCR7+CD27+CD95- naive CD8+ T cells lacking CXCR3 (TNR3-). Every receptor here comes from a human donor in good health. Some clones in this sample may be carry-over from other donors' samples.

V and J are TRBV7-9 and TRBJ2-7; TCRdb picks TRBD2, but there is no DNA to check that call. The germline gives CDR1 SEHNR, CDR2 FQNEAQ (reference sequence). The CDR3 is made up of 16 amino acids. The CDR3 spells CASSYAFGLAEYEQYF.

The rearrangement joins TRBV24-1 to TRBJ2-1; TCRdb picks TRBD1, but there is no DNA to check that call. Germline V lookup: CDR1 KGHDR, CDR2 SFDVKD. The CDR3 contains 13 residues. The CDR3 spells CATSDYRVAEQFF.

V and J are TRBV12-3 or TRBV12-4 and TRBJ2-5; TCRdb names TRBD2, which stays unverified in the absence of DNA. This CDR3 is built from 15 residues. The CDR3 here is CASSDSSSRQETQYF.

The J gene is TRBJ2-1, the V gene TRBV11-1; the TCRdb D gene call, TRBD1, has no DNA to confirm it. The CDR3 loop spans 19 amino acids. Germline-derived CDR1 and CDR2 are SGHAT and FQDESV (reference sequence). The CDR3 region is CASSPTYDYGGGIYNEQFF. Together with reference TRBV11-1 and TRBJ2-1, the CDR3 gives the full variable domain: EAEVAQSPRYKITEKSQAVAFWCDPISGHATLYWYRQILGQGPELLVQFQDESVVDDSQLPKDRFSAERLKGVDSTLKIQPAELGDSAMYLCASSPTYDYGGGIYNEQFFGPGTRLTVL.

The chain uses TRBV21-1 and TRBJ2-2; the TRBD1 assignment by TCRdb is unverifiable without DNA. TRBV21-1 constitutes a pseudogene. The CDR3 totals 16 residues. The CDR3 spells CASSKEETENTGELFF.

J is TRBJ2-5 and V is TRBV5-5; TCRdb gives TRBD2 as the D gene, but with no DNA this cannot be confirmed. The CDR3 runs to 16 residues. Germline V gene data show CDR1 as SGHKS and CDR2 as YYEKEE (reference sequence). The CDR3: CASSLSAGGPGETQYF.

The J gene is TRBJ2-1, the V gene TRBV29-1. The germline V gene has CDR1 SQVTM and CDR2 ANQGSEA. CDR3 size: 14 residues. CDR3 region: CSVAAESSYNEQFF.

The chain recombines TRBV4-1 with TRBJ2-7; no DNA is available, so the TRBD2 call from TCRdb remains unchecked. Germline V gene sequence: CDR1 MGHRA, CDR2 YSYEKL. The CDR3 is 17 amino acids. The CDR3 sequence is CASSQDPPAGGFYKQYF.

The CDR3 protein is CASSLKGSSYGYTF. The V and J genes are TRBV27 and TRBJ1-2. Germline V lookup: CDR1 MNHEY, CDR2 SMNVEV (reference sequence). This CDR3 comprises 14 residues.

The CDR3: CASSLDVIRRGNEQFF. The chain joins TRBV7-2 to TRBJ2-1; there is no DNA to check the TCRdb D call of TRBD2. The CDR3 has 16 residues. The germline V gene encodes CDR1 SGHTA and CDR2 FQGNSA.

This chain links TRBV5-1 with TRBJ1-1; TCRdb reports TRBD1, a call that lacks DNA to check it against. CDR1 is SGHRS, CDR2 YFSETQ, per germline. The CDR3 is 16 amino acids. CDR3 region: CASSLSAWGAGTEAFF.

V gene TRBV3-1 combines with J gene TRBJ1-2. CDR1 is LGHDT, CDR2 YNNKEL, per germline (reference sequence). The CDR3 runs 16 residues. This CDR3 is CASSQELGAHDYGYTF.

This chain connects TRBV20-1 to TRBJ2-1; TCRdb returns TRBD2, unconfirmable since there is no DNA. The CDR3 is 16 amino acids. CDR1 DFQATT and CDR2 SNEGSKA come from the germline V gene (reference sequence). The CDR3 loop is CSASDATSGSYNEQFF.

The chain's CDR3 is CASSPRRAPAEKLFF. The chain has TRBV28 and TRBJ1-4. In germline, CDR1 is MDHEN, CDR2 SYDVKM. The CDR3 contains 15 residues.

The chain combines TRBV5-1 with TRBJ1-2. Per the germline V gene, CDR1 is SGHRS and CDR2 is YFSETQ. The CDR3 has 13 amino acids. CDR3 amino acids: CASSPANSDGYTF.

The chain carries TRBV15 and TRBJ1-5. The CDR3 is 15 amino acids. CDR1 is LNHNV, CDR2 YYDKDF, per germline (reference sequence). The CDR3 region is CATSRGGNSNQPQHF.

The V gene is TRBV5-8, the J gene TRBJ1-2; absent DNA, TCRdb's TRBD1 call cannot be checked. CDR1 and CDR2 from the germline V gene are SGHTS and YDEGEE. The CDR3 sequence is 13 residues long. The CDR3 here is CASSVVPGDGYTF.

The chain couples TRBV29-1 to TRBJ1-1. The germline V gene encodes CDR1 SQVTM and CDR2 ANQGSEA. The CDR3 has 12 residues. The CDR3 protein is CSVDGGGRGAFF. The full variable domain, completed using reference TRBV29-1 and TRBJ1-1, is SAVISQKPSRDICQRGTSLTIQCQVDSQVTMMFWYRQQPGQSLTLIATANQGSEATYESGFVIDKFPISRPNLTFSTLTVSNMSPEDSSIYLCSVDGGGRGAFFGQGTRLTVV.

This rearrangement joins TRBV7-9 to TRBJ1-1. This CDR3 comprises 13 residues. Per germline, CDR1 SEHNR and CDR2 FQNEAQ (reference sequence). The CDR3 loop is CASSFPMNTEAFF.

The chain employs TRBV11-2 and TRBJ2-2; TCRdb's assignment of TRBD2 cannot be checked, as there is no DNA. The germline CDR1 and CDR2 sequences are SGHAT and FQNNGV. The CDR3 has 15 residues. This CDR3 is CASSSGLDNTGELFF.

This chain links TRBV15 with TRBJ1-1; checking the TCRdb D call of TRBD1 is not possible without DNA. CDR1 is LNHNV and CDR2 is YYDKDF in the germline V gene (reference sequence). CDR3 length equals 18 residues. This chain's CDR3 is CATSSNPLDRGEGTEAFF.

The genes are TRBV28 and TRBJ1-6; TCRdb's D gene call, TRBD1, goes unchecked for lack of DNA. This CDR3 spans 15 amino acids. Per germline, CDR1 MDHEN and CDR2 SYDVKM. CDR3 protein: CASSLGQVTNSPLHF.

V usage is TRBV29-1 and J usage is TRBJ2-3; without DNA, the TCRdb call of TRBD1 cannot be checked. The V gene's germline CDR1 is SQVTM and CDR2 ANQGSEA. The CDR3 spans 19 residues. The CDR3 loop reads CSIDEGYPMVGPSTDTQYF.

This chain connects TRBV5-8 to TRBJ2-3; the D gene TCRdb calls, TRBD2, cannot be checked with no DNA. There are 16 residues in the CDR3. CDR1 and CDR2 from the germline V gene are SGHTS and YDEGEE. The CDR3 here is CASSLAPGLVTDTQYF.

The V call is TRBV5-1, the J call TRBJ2-7. The CDR3 is 13 amino acids. Looked up from germline, CDR1 is SGHRS and CDR2 is YFSETQ. CDR3 protein: CASAREWAHEQYF.

The chain recombines TRBV9 with TRBJ2-3; with no DNA, the TCRdb D assignment of TRBD2 cannot be verified. The CDR3 length is 15 residues. Germline CDR1 SGDLS, CDR2 YYNGEE. This CDR3 reads CASSDGRTGTDTQYF. Supplemented by reference TRBV9 and TRBJ2-3, the full variable domain reads DSGVTQTPKHLITATGQRVTLRCSPRSGDLSVYWYQQSLDQGLQFLIQYYNGEERAKGNILERFSAQQFPDLHSELNLSSLELGDSALYFCASSDGRTGTDTQYFGPGTRLTVL.